These 27 T cell receptor beta chains share one sample of origin, sequenced in a study of blood T cell repertoires in COVID-19. TCRdb keeps only in-frame clones here, not all; method: immunoSEQ multiplex PCR. The repertoire includes roughly 78,000 clones, approximately 86% of them detected once, and around 1.9% sits in the top ten. Material for sequencing was peripheral blood. The receptors come from a woman between 55 and 75 years old with acute or convalescent COVID-19.

The chain carries TRBV28 and TRBJ1-3; no definite D call. The germline gives CDR1 MDHEN, CDR2 SYDVKM. Between the trimmed V and J ends, which lost 1 base and 0 bases, there was a span of 10 bases. This CDR3 is built from 16 residues. The CDR3 DNA sequence: TGTGCCAGCAGTTTATCCTTCACTATCTCTGGAAACACCATATATTTT. Encoded protein: CASSLSFTISGNTIYF.

This chain links TRBV5-6 with TRBJ2-1, with 8 positions matching TRBD2. Losses at the gene ends were 6 bases for V and 2 bases for J; bases not matched to a gene: 7. The germline gives CDR1 SGHDT, CDR2 YYEEEE. This CDR3 comprises 15 residues. Here the CDR3 DNA reads TGTGCCAGCATACCCTACGGGAGGGCCTACAATGAGCAGTTCTTC. It codes for CASIPYGRAYNEQFF.

This clone was seen a single time. V and J are TRBV28 and TRBJ1-3; D unclear. This CDR3 region has 16 residues. From germline, CDR1 is MDHEN and CDR2 SYDVKM. V lost 5 bases and J lost 0, with 14 bases in between. The CDR3 loop is CASSTFDTSSGNTIYF. The CDR3 region has the DNA TGTGCCAGCAGTACTTTTGACACGAGCTCTGGAAACACCATATATTTT.

This chain joins TRBV7-6 and TRBJ1-1; maybe TRBD1 (5 bases). V was clipped by 2 bases and J by 3 bases, with 7 bases between them. Germline V gene sequence: CDR1 SGHVS, CDR2 FNYEAQ. This CDR3 region has 13 residues. CDR3 sequence: CASSLQGYTEAFF. CDR3 DNA: TGTGCCAGCAGCTTACAGGGTTACACTGAAGCTTTCTTT.

This chain connects TRBV19 to TRBJ2-2; TRBD1 agrees at 10 bases. Germline V lookup: CDR1 LNHDA, CDR2 SQIVND (reference sequence). V was pared by 4 bases and J by 1 base, with 18 bases of the junction left unmatched. The CDR3 totals 21 residues. The CDR3 loop reads CASSNRDRGLPRNQNTGELFF. The CDR3 DNA follows: TGTGCCAGTAGTAACCGGGACAGGGGCCTCCCGAGGAACCAGAACACCGGGGAGCTGTTTTTT.

The rearrangement links TRBV7-3 to TRBJ1-2; D perhaps matches TRBD1 (6 bases). V dropped 5 bases and J dropped 0 bases, with 13 bases sitting between them. Germline loops: CDR1 SGHTA, CDR2 FQGTGA. This CDR3 is 15 amino acids long. CDR3 sequence: CASSPTGPANYGYTF. The CDR3 coding sequence is TGTGCCAGCAGCCCGACAGGACCAGCTAACTATGGCTACACCTTC.

J is TRBJ2-7 and V is TRBV28, with no clear D. Germline-derived CDR1 and CDR2 are MDHEN and SYDVKM. The CDR3 is made up of 12 amino acids. Trimming pared 10 bases from V and 2 bases from J, leaving 12 bases between. The CDR3, as DNA: TGTGCCACCAATGAGGTGACCTACGAGCAGTACTTC. It codes for CATNEVTYEQYF. The whole variable domain, remainder taken from reference TRBV28 and TRBJ2-7, is DVKVTQSSRYLVKRTGEKVFLECVQDMDHENMFWYRQDPGLGLRLIYFSYDVKMKEKGDIPEGYSVSREKKERFSLILESASTNQTSMYLCATNEVTYEQYFGPGTRLTVT.

V is TRBV7-2 and J is TRBJ1-2, with D perhaps TRBD1 (6 bases). This CDR3 spans 14 amino acids. The V end lost 5 bases, the J end lost 4 bases, and 14 bases lay between the germline ends. Germline V lookup: CDR1 SGHTA, CDR2 FQGNSA. The CDR3 here is CASSPLQGIYGYTF. The CDR3, as DNA: TGTGCCAGCAGCCCCCTCCAGGGGATCTATGGCTACACCTTC.

The CDR3 region is CASSVAASAGPWEKLFF. The CDR3 DNA reads TGTGCCAGCAGCGTAGCCGCATCCGCAGGGCCCTGGGAAAAACTGTTTTTT. The rearrangement joins TRBV9 to TRBJ1-4, with a tentative D call TRBD1 (5 bases). Trimming shortened V by 0 bases and J by 8 bases, and 20 bases separated the two germline ends. The CDR3 has 17 residues. From germline, CDR1 is SGDLS and CDR2 YYNGEE.

The chain uses TRBV6-6 and TRBJ2-1; maybe TRBD2 (6 bases). The V gene's germline CDR1 is MNHNY and CDR2 SVGAGI (reference sequence). Trimming shortened V by 6 bases and J by 4 bases, and 13 bases separated the two germline ends. This CDR3 is built from 14 residues. This CDR3 is CASSNPGLYNEQFF. CDR3 nucleotide sequence: TGTGCCAGCAGCAACCCGGGACTTTACAATGAGCAGTTCTTC.

V gene TRBV6-2 or TRBV6-3 combines with J gene TRBJ2-1, with 14 bases identical to TRBD2. This CDR3 spans 18 amino acids. CDR1 is MNHEY, CDR2 SVGEGT, per germline. The junction had 13 bases not matched to a gene; V was cut back by 4 bases and J by 8 bases. The CDR3: CASSSKPRLAGGRYEQFF. The CDR3 nucleotides are TGTGCCAGCAGTTCCAAACCACGACTAGCGGGGGGGCGGTATGAGCAGTTCTTC.

The genes are TRBV7-2 and TRBJ2-1; 12 nucleotides align to TRBD1. V shed 4 bases and J 6 bases; nucleotides not matched to a gene: 10. CDR3 size: 17 residues. The germline V gene encodes CDR1 SGHTA and CDR2 FQGNSA. CDR3: CASSSPPGQGAGNEQFF. CDR3 nucleotides: TGTGCCAGCAGCTCACCCCCGGGACAGGGGGCAGGCAATGAGCAGTTCTTC. The whole variable domain, remainder taken from reference TRBV7-2 and TRBJ2-1, is GAGVSQSPSNKVTEKGKDVELRCDPISGHTALYWYRQSLGQGLEFLIYFQGNSAPDKSGLPSDRFSAERTGGSVSTLTIQRTQQEDSAVYLCASSSPPGQGAGNEQFFGPGTRLTVL.

V and J are TRBV5-6 and TRBJ1-2; D remains ambiguous. Germline values: CDR1 SGHDT, CDR2 YYEEEE. Trimming stripped 6 bases from V and 3 bases from J, with 18 bases between. The CDR3 has 15 residues. CDR3 sequence: CASNPPGGADYGYTF. The CDR3 nucleotides read TGTGCCAGCAACCCTCCCGGCGGTGCGGACTATGGCTACACCTTC.

This sequence joins TRBV27 and TRBJ2-5; TRBD1 might be the D (6 bases). The CDR3 has 15 amino acids. V dropped 3 bases and J dropped 7 bases, with 18 bases sitting between them. Germline CDR1 is MNHEY and CDR2 is SMNVEV (reference sequence). CDR3 nucleotide sequence: TGTGCCAGCAGTTTTTCCGGGACACCCTTTGGGACCCAGTACTTC. Protein: CASSFSGTPFGTQYF.

The chain is built from TRBV30 and TRBJ1-1; the match to TRBD1 covers 9 bases. CDR1 is GTSNPN, CDR2 SVGIG, per germline (reference sequence). V lost 0 bases to trimming and J lost 5 bases; unmatched junction nucleotides: 4. The CDR3 runs to 14 residues. This CDR3 reads CAWSVLQGATEAFF. CDR3 coding DNA: TGTGCCTGGAGTGTACTACAGGGGGCAACTGAAGCTTTCTTT.

The genes are TRBV12-3 or TRBV12-4 and TRBJ1-1, with a possible D match to TRBD1 (5 bases). Deletions cut 3 bases from V and 6 bases from J, with 11 bases between. The length of the CDR3 is 13 residues. CDR3 sequence reads: CASSFKGRAEAFF. DNA for the CDR3: TGTGCCAGCAGTTTCAAGGGGCGCGCTGAAGCTTTCTTT.

J is TRBJ2-7 and V is TRBV25-1, with 7 bases fitting TRBD1. Germline lookup yields CDR1 MGHDK and CDR2 SYGVNS. This CDR3 has 13 residues. V trimming: 6 bases; J trimming: 1 base; junction bases outside the gene matches: 3. CDR3 nucleotides: TGTGCCAGCAGACAGGGGAGTTCCTACGAGCAGTACTTC. It specifies CASRQGSSYEQYF.

The V gene is TRBV5-5, the J gene TRBJ1-6, with D unclear. The ends were cut back, 4 bases at V and 4 bases at J, with 9 bases in the middle. Germline V lookup: CDR1 SGHKS, CDR2 YYEKEE (reference sequence). The length of the CDR3 is 14 residues. CDR3 sequence: CASSRSGYNSPLHF. The CDR3 DNA is TGTGCCAGCAGCCGTTCAGGATATAATTCACCCCTCCACTTT.

This chain joins TRBV19 and TRBJ1-5; D is uncertain. V was shortened by 10 bases and J by 0 bases, with 10 bases between the two germline ends. Per the germline V gene, CDR1 is LNHDA and CDR2 is SQIVND (reference sequence). The CDR3 has 13 amino acids. CDR3 protein: CATSPYSNQPQHF. The CDR3 coding sequence is TGTGCCACCTCCCCTTATAGCAATCAGCCCCAGCATTTT. The whole variable domain, remainder taken from reference TRBV19 and TRBJ1-5, is DGGITQSPKYLFRKEGQNVTLSCEQNLNHDAMYWYRQDPGQGLRLIYYSQIVNDFQKGDIAEGYSVSREKKESFPLTVTSAQKNPTAFYLCATSPYSNQPQHFGDGTRLSIL.

The rearrangement joins TRBV27 to TRBJ1-1, with 8 bases matching TRBD1. CDR1 is MNHEY and CDR2 is SMNVEV in the germline V gene (reference sequence). J gave up 2 bases and V 6 bases, and 2 bases lay outside the gene matches. The length of the CDR3 is 13 residues. CDR3 region: CASRGQGNTEAFF. CDR3 nucleotide sequence: TGTGCCAGCAGAGGACAGGGTAACACTGAAGCTTTCTTT.

V gene TRBV5-1 combines with J gene TRBJ2-3, with D possibly being TRBD2 (5 bases). This CDR3 spans 12 amino acids. V gave up 5 bases and J gave up 2 bases, with 6 bases separating them. Germline V gives CDR1 SGHRS, CDR2 YFSETQ. The CDR3 spells CASRRDTDTQYF. Here the CDR3 DNA reads TGCGCCAGCAGACGGGACACAGATACGCAGTATTTT.

The chain is built from TRBV18 and TRBJ2-7, with 9 bases fitting TRBD2. The CDR3 length is 14 residues. V lost 0 bases and J lost 4; bases outside the gene matches: 1. Germline V gene sequence: CDR1 KGHSH, CDR2 LQKENI. This CDR3 reads CASSPPSGSYEQYF. DNA of the CDR3: TGTGCCAGCTCACCACCTAGCGGGAGTTACGAGCAGTACTTC.

The chain joins TRBV11-2 to TRBJ1-3; TRBD1 might be the D (5 bases). Between the trimmed V and J ends, which lost 6 bases and 0 bases, there was a span of 15 bases. The germline gives CDR1 SGHAT, CDR2 FQNNGV. This CDR3 spans 16 amino acids. CDR3 sequence: CASRRGAGVSGNTIYF. The CDR3 DNA follows: TGTGCCAGCAGGCGCGGGGCAGGCGTCTCTGGAAACACCATATATTTT.

V gene TRBV7-2 combines with J gene TRBJ2-2; TRBD2 matches at 7 bases. The germline V gene has CDR1 SGHTA and CDR2 FQGNSA. V shed 5 bases and J 1 base; nucleotides not matched to a gene: 7. CDR3 size: 16 residues. The CDR3 DNA sequence: TGTGCCAGCAGCCAGACTAGCTGGGTGAACACCGGGGAGCTGTTTTTT. Its translation: CASSQTSWVNTGELFF.

The V and J genes are TRBV7-2 and TRBJ2-7; 9 bases match TRBD2. The CDR3 totals 14 residues. The V segment lost 5 bases and the J segment 5 bases; nucleotides outside the gene matches: 7. Germline loops: CDR1 SGHTA, CDR2 FQGNSA. CDR3 coding DNA: TGTGCCAGCAGCATTAGCGGGAGTAGCCACGAGCAGTACTTC. Its protein product is CASSISGSSHEQYF.

This clone has a handful of counts. This chain uses TRBV29-1 with TRBJ1-1, with D uncertain. Trimming left V 7 bases short and J 0 bases short, with 12 bases between. Per germline, CDR1 SQVTM and CDR2 ANQGSEA. The CDR3 has 13 amino acids. CDR3 amino acids: CSGSVAMNTEAFF. In DNA form, the CDR3 reads TGCAGCGGGAGTGTTGCTATGAACACTGAAGCTTTCTTT. The complete variable domain, with remaining parts taken from reference TRBV29-1 and TRBJ1-1, reads SAVISQKPSRDICQRGTSLTIQCQVDSQVTMMFWYRQQPGQSLTLIATANQGSEATYESGFVIDKFPISRPNLTFSTLTVSNMSPEDSSIYLCSGSVAMNTEAFFGQGTRLTVV.

The rearrangement uses TRBV19 and TRBJ1-3, with unresolved D. The CDR3 length is 10 residues. The V and J ends lost 11 bases and 7 bases respectively, with 9 bases between them. The germline V gene has CDR1 LNHDA and CDR2 SQIVND (reference sequence). CDR3 sequence (DNA): TGTGCCCTCAGGTGGAACACCATATATTTT. Translated: CALRWNTIYF. Variable domain in full (rest from reference TRBV19 and TRBJ1-3): DGGITQSPKYLFRKEGQNVTLSCEQNLNHDAMYWYRQDPGQGLRLIYYSQIVNDFQKGDIAEGYSVSREKKESFPLTVTSAQKNPTAFYLCALRWNTIYFGEGSWLTVV.